A single sample is the source of the 20 T cell receptor beta chains below, sequenced in a study of T cells in tuberculosis. Some clones are missing from TCRdb's copy, which holds only in-frame ones; the method was immunoSEQ multiplex PCR. The sample holds around 10,000 clones; approximately 94% are singletons and the top ten take 10% to 15%. The specimen was PBMCs. These receptors were taken from an adult with tuberculosis.

This rearrangement joins TRBV4-1 to TRBJ2-3; 7 bases fit TRBD2. The CDR3 loop spans 16 amino acids. The J segment lost 5 bases and the V segment lost 1 base, leaving 9 bases of the junction unmatched. The germline CDR1 and CDR2 sequences are MGHRA and YSYEKL. The CDR3 loop reads CASSQVGRVKGDTQYF. Written as DNA, the CDR3 is TGCGCCAGCAGCCAAGTTGGGAGGGTTAAAGGAGATACGCAGTATTTT.

The chain couples TRBV10-3 to TRBJ2-1; 11 bases are a match to TRBD2. The CDR3 contains 16 residues. CDR1 is ENHRY and CDR2 is SYGVKD in the germline V gene. J gave up 0 bases and V 10 bases, and 8 bases lay outside the gene matches. The CDR3 reads CASRSGGAGSYNEQFF. CDR3 DNA sequence: TGTGCCAGCCGTAGCGGGGGGGCCGGCTCCTACAATGAGCAGTTCTTC.

This clone appeared a single time. V gene TRBV5-1 combines with J gene TRBJ1-3; no clear D gene. V was trimmed by 0 bases and J by 1 base, leaving 11 bases between them. The CDR3 is 16 amino acids. Germline V CDR1 and CDR2: SGHRS, YFSETQ. The CDR3 sequence: CASSLAVSGSGNTIYF. Written as DNA, the CDR3 is TGCGCCAGCAGCTTGGCCGTTTCGGGGTCTGGAAACACCATATATTTT.

V and J are TRBV2 and TRBJ1-1; the match to TRBD1 covers 8 bases. V was clipped by 8 bases and J by 3 bases; unmatched bases: 5. Per germline, CDR1 SNHLY and CDR2 FYNNEI. The CDR3 consists of 13 residues. CDR3 DNA: TGTGCCAGCGGACGGGGACAGGACACTGAAGCTTTCTTT. It codes for CASGRGQDTEAFF.

The rearrangement links TRBV18 to TRBJ1-2, with D perhaps TRBD1 (6 bases). The CDR3 totals 13 residues. Germline CDR1 KGHSH, CDR2 LQKENI. V lost 3 bases, J lost 2 bases, and 7 bases lay in between. The CDR3 DNA follows: TGTGCCAGCTCACCCACAGGGAACTATGGCTACACCTTC. Translating gives CASSPTGNYGYTF.

V usage is TRBV6-5 and J usage is TRBJ1-6; D gene ambiguous. Germline V gives CDR1 MNHEY, CDR2 SVGAGI. V lost 7 bases and J 0 bases, leaving 7 bases between the germline ends. CDR3 length: 14 amino acids. CDR3 nucleotides: TGTGCCAGCAAAAAGAGCTCCTATAATTCACCCCTCCACTTT. This sequence encodes CASKKSSYNSPLHF.

This clone was found once. The rearrangement joins TRBV7-8 to TRBJ2-2; 12 nucleotides line up with TRBD2. The CDR3 has 16 amino acids. With V trimmed by 3 bases and J by 4 bases, 3 bases remained unmatched. Germline CDR1 and CDR2: SGHVS and FQNEAQ. The CDR3 sequence: CASSFPGLAGTGELFF. CDR3 coding DNA: TGTGCCAGCAGCTTCCCGGGACTAGCGGGCACCGGGGAGCTGTTTTTT.

The chain recombines TRBV30 with TRBJ2-4; 7 nucleotides align to TRBD2. The CDR3 is 14 residues long. The junction had 4 bases not matched to a gene; V was cut back by 4 bases and J by 1 base. Germline lookup yields CDR1 GTSNPN and CDR2 SVGIG (reference sequence). CDR3: CAWTSGMAKNIQYF. The CDR3 nucleotides read TGTGCCTGGACAAGCGGGATGGCCAAAAACATTCAGTACTTC.

The count of this clone is one. V gene TRBV5-6 combines with J gene TRBJ1-1; D unresolved. Trimming pared 0 bases from V and 7 bases from J, leaving 10 bases between. This CDR3 has 13 amino acids. The germline V gene encodes CDR1 SGHDT and CDR2 YYEEEE. CDR3 region: CASSLGGADEAFF. The CDR3 region has the DNA TGTGCCAGCAGCTTGGGGGGAGCCGATGAAGCTTTCTTT.

The chain joins TRBV20-1 to TRBJ2-4; unclear D gene. This CDR3 region has 11 residues. The germline CDR1 and CDR2 sequences are DFQATT and SNEGSKA (reference sequence). CDR3 sequence reads: CANQAKNIQYF. CDR3 nucleotide sequence: TGCGCTAATCAAGCCAAAAACATTCAGTACTTC.

The rearrangement links TRBV5-6 to TRBJ1-5, with 7 nucleotides matching TRBD1. Germline-derived CDR1 and CDR2 are SGHDT and YYEEEE. The CDR3 totals 13 residues. Trimming took 4 bases from V and 5 from J; bases not matched to a gene: 3. This CDR3 reads CASSPGGYQPQHF. CDR3 DNA: TGTGCCAGCAGCCCAGGGGGGTATCAGCCCCAGCATTTT.

This sequence joins TRBV18 and TRBJ2-7; 9 bases map to TRBD1. Per the germline V gene, CDR1 is KGHSH and CDR2 is LQKENI. This CDR3 has 15 residues. J lost 0 bases, V lost 3 bases, and 3 bases had no gene match. The CDR3 DNA sequence: TGTGCCAGCTCACCGGGACAGGGAAGCTCCTACGAGCAGTACTTC. Translating gives CASSPGQGSSYEQYF.

The J gene is TRBJ1-6, the V gene TRBV5-1; D call uncertain. Germline V lookup: CDR1 SGHRS, CDR2 YFSETQ. V gave up 0 bases and J gave up 5 bases, with 6 bases separating them. The CDR3 has 14 amino acids. The CDR3 spells CASSLVQNNSPLHF. CDR3 in DNA: TGCGCCAGCAGCTTGGTACAGAATAATTCACCCCTCCACTTT. The full variable domain, with the rest looked up from reference TRBV5-1 and TRBJ1-6, is KAGVTQTPRYLIKTRGQQVTLSCSPISGHRSVSWYQQTPGQGLQFLFEYFSETQRNKGNFPGRFSGRQFSNSRSEMNVSTLELGDSALYLCASSLVQNNSPLHFGNGTRLTVT.

The V gene is TRBV2, the J gene TRBJ2-7, with 9 bases fitting TRBD1. The ends lost 5 bases at V and 5 bases at J; junction bases unmatched: 13. Germline V lookup: CDR1 SNHLY, CDR2 FYNNEI. The CDR3 is 16 amino acids. The CDR3 is CASSYQTGTGTNEQYF. CDR3 nucleotide sequence: TGTGCCAGCAGTTACCAGACCGGGACAGGGACTAACGAGCAGTACTTC.

The J gene is TRBJ2-1, the V gene TRBV25-1; D is possibly TRBD1 (5 bases). The CDR3 runs to 15 residues. Trimming removed 2 bases from V and 7 bases from J, with 15 bases in between. Germline V gene sequence: CDR1 MGHDK, CDR2 SYGVNS. The CDR3 DNA sequence: TGTGCCAGCAGTGAACGGTGGGGCGATAGAAATGAGCAGTTCTTC. This codes for CASSERWGDRNEQFF.

V is TRBV9 and J is TRBJ2-1; 9 bases agree with TRBD2. The germline CDR1 and CDR2 sequences are SGDLS and YYNGEE. The CDR3 covers 16 residues. The V gene end was trimmed by 4 bases and the J gene end by 5 bases; junction bases not matched to a gene: 10. This CDR3 reads CASSFTSGGLNNEQFF. CDR3 nucleotides: TGTGCCAGCAGCTTTACCAGCGGGGGGCTGAACAATGAGCAGTTCTTC.

This clone was seen only once. The V gene is TRBV7-2, the J gene TRBJ1-4, with TRBD1 matching over 11 bases. The germline V gene encodes CDR1 SGHTA and CDR2 FQGNSA. This CDR3 region has 19 residues. Trimming at V came to 1 base and at J to 7 bases, leaving 14 bases not matched to a gene. This CDR3 is CASSLGVGQGVRWVEKLFF. For the CDR3, the DNA is TGTGCCAGCAGCTTAGGAGTGGGACAGGGGGTTAGGTGGGTTGAAAAACTGTTTTTT.

The chain joins TRBV27 to TRBJ2-1, with TRBD2 identical over 11 bases. Trimming at V came to 2 bases and at J to 7 bases, leaving 4 bases not matched to a gene. This CDR3 is built from 15 residues. Germline CDR1 MNHEY, CDR2 SMNVEV (reference sequence). The CDR3 DNA reads as TGTGCCAGCAGTTTACTAGCGGGAGGAAGAAATGAGCAGTTCTTC. Translating gives CASSLLAGGRNEQFF.

The gene calls are TRBV18 and TRBJ1-5; TRBD1 is a possible D gene (5 bases). CDR1 and CDR2 from the germline V gene are KGHSH and LQKENI. Trimming took 6 bases from V and 3 from J, leaving 15 bases between them. The CDR3 extends over 15 amino acids. CDR3 in DNA: TGTGCCAGCTCGGGGCGGGGGTCCGACAATCAGCCCCAGCATTTT. Its translation is CASSGRGSDNQPQHF.

This chain links TRBV7-9 with TRBJ2-3; D is undetermined. V was trimmed by 1 base and J by 0 bases, leaving 14 bases between them. The CDR3 runs to 17 residues. CDR1 is SEHNR and CDR2 is FQNEAQ in the germline V gene (reference sequence). Here the CDR3 reads CASSLGWAFSSTDTQYF. CDR3 in DNA: TGTGCCAGCAGCTTAGGGTGGGCTTTCTCTAGCACAGATACGCAGTATTTT.